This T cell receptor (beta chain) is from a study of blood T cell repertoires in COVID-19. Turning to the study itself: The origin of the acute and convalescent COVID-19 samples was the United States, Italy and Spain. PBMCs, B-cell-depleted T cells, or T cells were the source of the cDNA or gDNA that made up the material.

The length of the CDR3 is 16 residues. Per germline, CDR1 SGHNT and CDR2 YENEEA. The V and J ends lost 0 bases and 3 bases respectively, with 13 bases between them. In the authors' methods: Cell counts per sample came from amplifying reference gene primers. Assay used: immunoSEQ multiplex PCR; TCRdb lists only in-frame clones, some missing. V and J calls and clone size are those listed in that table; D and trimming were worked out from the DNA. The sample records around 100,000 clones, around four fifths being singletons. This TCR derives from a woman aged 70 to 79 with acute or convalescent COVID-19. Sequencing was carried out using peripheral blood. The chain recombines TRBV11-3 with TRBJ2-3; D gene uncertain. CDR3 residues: CASSLDSASSTDTQYF. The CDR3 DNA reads TGTGCCAGCAGCTTAGATTCGGCTAGTTCAACAGATACGCAGTATTTT.